This TCR beta chain emerged from a study of blood T cells in healthy people across ages. General observations from the study: Reliance upon unsorted PBMCs precluded definitive naive versus antigen-experienced comparison. Calculation of diversity from one million T cells yielded estimates considered to be underestimates.

Through a sample-barcoded 5' primer and a J-beta primer mix, a second PCR was run for roughly 6 to 11 cycles. Carrying 12 random nucleotides, a template-switch adaptor labeled each individual cDNA molecule. TCRdb recomputed calls from the 5' RACE reads with MiXCR, one row per CDR3 protein. The sample carries some 730,000 distinct CDR3 sequences, 20% to 25% recorded once. This CDR3 contains 16 residues. V lost 0 bases and J 7 bases, leaving 15 bases between the germline ends. CDR1 and CDR2 from the germline V gene are LGHNA and YSLEER. As regards this clonotype: What it binds is unknown.

Isolating PBMCs gave at least 6 million of these cells per sample. Sequencing used blood. This chain links TRBV4-3 with TRBJ1-4; D uncertain. This TCR was recovered from a man aged 70 or older in good health. The CDR3 reads CASSQDTTARTEKLFF. In DNA form, the CDR3 reads TGCGCCAGCAGCCAAGATACGACGGCCCGGACTGAAAAACTGTTTTTT.